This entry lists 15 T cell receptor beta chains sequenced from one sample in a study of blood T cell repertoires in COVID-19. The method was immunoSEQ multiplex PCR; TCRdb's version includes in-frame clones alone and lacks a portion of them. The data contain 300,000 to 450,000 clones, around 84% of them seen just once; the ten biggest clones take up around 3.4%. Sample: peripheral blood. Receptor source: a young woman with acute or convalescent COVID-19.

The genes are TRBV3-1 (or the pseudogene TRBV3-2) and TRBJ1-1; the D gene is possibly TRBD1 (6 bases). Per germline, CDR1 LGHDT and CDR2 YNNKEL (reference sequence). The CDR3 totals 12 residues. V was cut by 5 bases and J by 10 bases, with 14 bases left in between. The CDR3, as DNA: TGTGCCAGCAGCAACTCGGACAGAGGAGCTTTCTTT. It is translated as CASSNSDRGAFF.

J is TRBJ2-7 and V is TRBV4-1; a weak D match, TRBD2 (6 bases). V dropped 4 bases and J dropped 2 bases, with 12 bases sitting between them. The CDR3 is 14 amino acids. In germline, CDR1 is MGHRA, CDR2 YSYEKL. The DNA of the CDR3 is TGCGCCAGCAGCCCTGGCCCGGGGGCCTACGAGCAGTACTTC. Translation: CASSPGPGAYEQYF.

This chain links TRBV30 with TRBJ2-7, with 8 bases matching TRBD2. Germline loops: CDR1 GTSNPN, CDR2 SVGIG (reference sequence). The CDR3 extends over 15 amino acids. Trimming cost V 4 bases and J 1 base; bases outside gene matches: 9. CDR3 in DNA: TGTGCCTGGAATATGGGTAGCGGGGAGTCCTACGAGCAGTACTTC. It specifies CAWNMGSGESYEQYF.

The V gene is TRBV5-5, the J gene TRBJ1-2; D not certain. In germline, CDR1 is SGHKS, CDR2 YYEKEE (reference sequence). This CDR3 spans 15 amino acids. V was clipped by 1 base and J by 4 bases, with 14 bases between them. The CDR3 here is CASSLYGSASYGYTF. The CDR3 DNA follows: TGTGCCAGCAGCTTGTATGGGAGTGCGTCCTATGGCTACACCTTC.

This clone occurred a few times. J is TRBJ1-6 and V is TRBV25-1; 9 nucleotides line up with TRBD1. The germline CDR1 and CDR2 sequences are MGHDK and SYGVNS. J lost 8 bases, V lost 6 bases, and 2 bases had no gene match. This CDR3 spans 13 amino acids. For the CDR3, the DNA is TGTGCCAGCAGGGACAGGGGTTATTCACCCCTCCACTTT. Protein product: CASRDRGYSPLHF. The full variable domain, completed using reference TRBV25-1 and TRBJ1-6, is EADIYQTPRYLVIGTGKKITLECSQTMGHDKMYWYQQDPGMELHLIHYSYGVNSTEKGDLSSESTVSRIRTEHFPLTLESARPSHTSQYLCASRDRGYSPLHFGNGTRLTVT.

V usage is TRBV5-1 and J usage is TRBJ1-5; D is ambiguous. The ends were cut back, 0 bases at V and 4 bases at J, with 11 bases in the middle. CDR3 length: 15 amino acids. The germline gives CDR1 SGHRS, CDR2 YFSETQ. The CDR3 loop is CASSLGPNGNQPQHF. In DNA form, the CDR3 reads TGCGCCAGCAGCTTGGGCCCCAACGGGAATCAGCCCCAGCATTTT.

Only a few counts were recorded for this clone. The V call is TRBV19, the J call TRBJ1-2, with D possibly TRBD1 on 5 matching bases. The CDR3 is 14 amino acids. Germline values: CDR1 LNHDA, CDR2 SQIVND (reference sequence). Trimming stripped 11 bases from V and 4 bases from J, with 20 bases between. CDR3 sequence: CASGFTVDRYGYTF. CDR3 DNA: TGTGCCTCAGGGTTTACGGTCGACCGCTATGGCTACACCTTC.

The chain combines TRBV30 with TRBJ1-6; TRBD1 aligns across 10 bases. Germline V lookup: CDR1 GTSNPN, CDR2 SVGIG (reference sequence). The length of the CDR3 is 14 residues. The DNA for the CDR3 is TGTGCTAGACAGGAGGACAGGGGGAATTCACCCCTCCACTTT. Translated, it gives CARQEDRGNSPLHF.

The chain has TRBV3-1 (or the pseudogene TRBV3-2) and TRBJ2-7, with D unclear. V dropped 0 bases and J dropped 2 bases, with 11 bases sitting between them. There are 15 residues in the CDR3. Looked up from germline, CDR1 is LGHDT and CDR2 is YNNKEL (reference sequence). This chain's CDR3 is CASSQDWQATYEQYF. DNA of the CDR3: TGTGCCAGCAGCCAAGATTGGCAGGCCACCTACGAGCAGTACTTC.

CDR3: CASSIGPGSHNEQFF. The CDR3 bases are TGTGCCAGTAGTATAGGTCCGGGATCACACAATGAGCAGTTCTTC. V gene TRBV19 combines with J gene TRBJ2-1, with D perhaps TRBD2 (5 bases). Germline-derived CDR1 and CDR2 are LNHDA and SQIVND (reference sequence). This CDR3 comprises 15 residues. Trimming pared 1 base from V and 5 bases from J, leaving 12 bases between.

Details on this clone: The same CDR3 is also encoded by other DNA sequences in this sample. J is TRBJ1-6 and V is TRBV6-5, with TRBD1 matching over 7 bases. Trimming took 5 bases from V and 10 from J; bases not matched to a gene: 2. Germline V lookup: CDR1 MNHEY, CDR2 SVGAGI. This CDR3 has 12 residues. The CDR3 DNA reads TGTGCCAGCAGTCGACAGGGCTCACCCCTCCACTTT. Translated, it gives CASSRQGSPLHF.

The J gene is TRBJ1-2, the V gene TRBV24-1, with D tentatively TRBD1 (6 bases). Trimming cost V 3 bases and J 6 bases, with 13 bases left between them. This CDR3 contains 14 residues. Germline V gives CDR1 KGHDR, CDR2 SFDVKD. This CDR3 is CATSDTGSRDGYTF. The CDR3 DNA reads TGTGCCACCAGTGATACAGGGAGCCGGGATGGCTACACCTTC.

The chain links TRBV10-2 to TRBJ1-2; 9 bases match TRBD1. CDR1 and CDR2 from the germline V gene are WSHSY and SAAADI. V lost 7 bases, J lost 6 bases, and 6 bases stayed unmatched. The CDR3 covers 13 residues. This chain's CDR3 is CASTPGQGDGYTF. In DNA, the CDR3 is TGCGCCAGCACACCGGGACAGGGCGATGGCTACACCTTC.

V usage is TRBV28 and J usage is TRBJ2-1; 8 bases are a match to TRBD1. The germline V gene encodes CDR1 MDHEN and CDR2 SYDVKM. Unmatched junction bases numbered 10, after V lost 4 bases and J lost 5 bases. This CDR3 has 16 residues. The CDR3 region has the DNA TGTGCCAGCAGTTCACCTGGGACAGGCCCGGACAATGAGCAGTTCTTC. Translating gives CASSSPGTGPDNEQFF.

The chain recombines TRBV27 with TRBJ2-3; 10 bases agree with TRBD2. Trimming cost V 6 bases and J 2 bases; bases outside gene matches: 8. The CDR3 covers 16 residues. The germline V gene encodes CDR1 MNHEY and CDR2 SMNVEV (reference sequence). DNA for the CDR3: TGTGCCAGCAGCCCTGGACTAGCGGCCTTCACAGATACGCAGTATTTT. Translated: CASSPGLAAFTDTQYF.